This is a list of T cell receptor beta chains from one sample in a study of cytomegalovirus exposure and HLA in healthy donors. Sequencing was performed with immunoSEQ multiplex PCR; in TCRdb, only in-frame clones are kept and a portion is missing. The table records 150,000 to 200,000 clones, around 74% of them present only once. The material sequenced was PBMCs. All receptors come from a girl between 5 and 17 years old in good health and CMV-seropositive. Both conserved end residues are part of each CDR3. A D gene is named only where the DNA matches it firmly. Rows may omit the clone size; those that give it use once, few, many or a size class.

cdr3_length	clone_size	v_call	j_call	d_call	cdr3_aa	cdr3_nt
14	NA	TRBV6-5	TRBJ1-1	NA	CASSYRGGSTEAFF	TGTGCCAGCAGTTATAGGGGGGGATCCACTGAAGCTTTCTTT
14	NA	TRBV4-3	TRBJ1-5	NA	CASSQTGTEQPQHF	TGCGCCAGCAGCCAAACAGGGACGGAACAGCCCCAGCATTTT
14	NA	TRBV5-1	TRBJ1-2	TRBD1	CASSLDGTGGGYTF	TGCGCCAGCAGCTTAGATGGGACAGGGGGTGGCTACACCTTC
18	NA	TRBV10-1	TRBJ2-3	TRBD2	CASSESVVSGGPLDTQYF	TGCGCCAGCAGTGAGTCGGTAGTGAGCGGGGGGCCCTTGGATACGCAGTATTTT
16	NA	TRBV9	TRBJ1-1	NA	CASSSGQQGRNTEAFF	TGTGCCAGCAGCTCCGGACAGCAGGGTAGGAACACTGAAGCTTTCTTT
14	NA	TRBV14	TRBJ1-2	NA	CASSQDPTDYGYTF	TGTGCCAGCAGCCAAGATCCGACAGACTATGGCTACACCTTC
13	NA	TRBV4-3	TRBJ1-4	TRBD1	CASSQTGREKLFF	TGCGCCAGCAGCCAGACAGGGAGGGAAAAACTGTTTTTT
14	NA	TRBV19	TRBJ1-1	TRBD1	CASSSRPGQGLTFF	TGTGCCAGTAGTTCTCGGCCGGGACAGGGGTTGACTTTCTTT
14	once	TRBV10-3	TRBJ2-7	TRBD2	CATITSGGAYEQYF	TGTGCCACCATCACAAGCGGGGGAGCGTACGAGCAGTACTTC
14	once	TRBV2	TRBJ1-3	TRBD1	CASRDRVNGNTIYF	TGTGCCAGCAGGGACAGGGTCAATGGAAACACCATATATTTT
17	NA	TRBV10-1	TRBJ2-3	TRBD2	CASSEGGVAGATDTQYF	TGCGCCAGCAGTGAGGGAGGCGTAGCGGGAGCCACAGATACGCAGTATTTT
15	NA	TRBV7-2	TRBJ2-5	TRBD2	CASSLIAGGQETQYF	TGTGCCAGCAGCTTAATAGCGGGGGGACAAGAGACCCAGTACTTC
14	NA	TRBV6-5	TRBJ1-5	NA	CASSPQGSPQPQHF	TGTGCCAGCAGCCCCCAGGGGTCCCCGCAGCCCCAGCATTTT
13	NA	TRBV10-1	TRBJ1-1	NA	CASSESVVTEAFF	TGCGCCAGCAGTGAGTCAGTAGTCACTGAAGCTTTCTTT
15	NA	TRBV19	TRBJ2-7	TRBD1	CASSIKDRGAGEQYF	TGTGCCAGTAGTATTAAGGACAGGGGGGCCGGCGAGCAGTACTTC
16	NA	TRBV10-3	TRBJ2-1	NA	CAISESRGGLYNEQFF	TGTGCCATCAGTGAGTCGCGCGGGGGCCTCTACAATGAGCAGTTCTTC
14	NA	TRBV25-1	TRBJ1-5	TRBD1	CASAGTGSNQPQHF	TGTGCCAGCGCGGGGACAGGGAGCAATCAGCCCCAGCATTTT
13	NA	TRBV29-1	TRBJ1-2	NA	CSVGQGRGNGYTF	TGCAGCGTTGGCCAGGGGCGAGGAAATGGCTACACCTTC
15	few	TRBV4-1	TRBJ2-7	TRBD1	CASSLQATGVAEQYF	TGCGCCAGCAGCTTACAGGCTACAGGGGTAGCCGAGCAGTACTTC
16	NA	TRBV7-2	TRBJ1-4	NA	CASSLAGGRSNEKLFF	TGTGCCAGCAGCTTAGCTGGGGGGAGGTCTAATGAAAAACTGTTTTTT
13	NA	TRBV11-2	TRBJ1-1	TRBD1	CASSAGGGPIAFF	TGTGCCAGCAGCGCCGGAGGGGGCCCTATAGCTTTCTTT
13	once	TRBV2	TRBJ1-2	TRBD1	CASSLDRDYGYTF	TGTGCCAGCAGTCTGGACAGGGACTATGGCTACACCTTC
13	NA	TRBV9	TRBJ1-1	NA	CASSVGRNTEAFF	TGTGCCAGCAGCGTTGGCCGTAACACTGAAGCTTTCTTT
13	NA	TRBV10-3	TRBJ1-1	TRBD1	CAIRQGADTEAFF	TGTGCCATCAGACAGGGGGCGGACACTGAAGCTTTCTTT
13	NA	TRBV5-1	TRBJ2-7	TRBD1	CASSRDRTYEQYF	TGCGCCAGCAGCAGGGACAGGACCTACGAGCAGTACTTC
16	NA	TRBV4-3	TRBJ2-1	NA	CASSQKDAGPYNEQFF	TGCGCCAGCAGCCAAAAAGACGCGGGTCCCTACAATGAGCAGTTCTTC
15	NA	TRBV4-3	TRBJ1-6	NA	CASSQDGTGHSPLHF	TGCGCCAGCAGCCAAGACGGAACAGGCCATTCACCCCTCCACTTT
13	once	TRBV5-1	TRBJ2-1	TRBD1	CASSFEGAGEQFF	TGCGCCAGCAGCTTTGAGGGGGCCGGTGAGCAGTTCTTC
15	NA	TRBV11-2	TRBJ2-7	TRBD1	CASSLDLGDSYEQYF	TGTGCCAGCAGCTTAGATCTGGGGGACAGCTACGAGCAGTACTTC
16	NA	TRBV4-1	TRBJ2-2	NA	CASSQDSGSGTGELFF	TGCGCCAGCAGCCAAGACAGTGGGAGCGGGACCGGGGAGCTGTTTTTT
12	few	TRBV29-1	TRBJ1-1	NA	CSGARDEAEAFF	TGCAGCGGTGCCAGGGATGAAGCTGAAGCTTTCTTT
13	NA	TRBV13	TRBJ1-1	NA	CASSNRVFGEAFF	TGTGCCAGCAGTAACAGGGTATTCGGTGAAGCTTTCTTT
15	NA	TRBV7-2	TRBJ1-4	NA	CASSLVGRVDEKLFF	TGTGCCAGCAGCTTAGTAGGGCGGGTGGACGAAAAACTGTTTTTT
17	NA	TRBV2	TRBJ2-1	TRBD2	CASGRGLAGGEGNEQFF	TGTGCCAGCGGAAGGGGACTAGCGGGGGGCGAAGGCAATGAGCAGTTCTTC
14	once	TRBV21-1	TRBJ1-5	NA	CASSRLVSSQPQHF	TGTGCCAGCAGCCGCTTGGTTTCGAGTCAGCCCCAGCATTTT
16	once	TRBV7-2	TRBJ1-5	NA	CASSLALEIVDQPQHF	TGTGCCAGCAGCTTAGCTTTGGAGATAGTCGATCAGCCCCAGCATTTT
13	NA	TRBV19	TRBJ1-3	NA	CASRTPSGNTIYF	TGTGCCAGTCGGACTCCTTCTGGAAACACCATATATTTT
14	NA	TRBV6-5	TRBJ1-6	TRBD1	CASSGQGRNSPLHF	TGTGCCAGCAGTGGACAGGGGAGGAATTCACCCCTCCACTTT
10	NA	TRBV10-2	TRBJ2-3	NA	CASAADTQYF	TGCGCCAGTGCAGCAGATACGCAGTATTTT
14	NA	TRBV4-2	TRBJ1-3	NA	CAGGGPLTGNTIYF	TGTGCTGGGGGGGGGCCGCTTACTGGAAACACCATATATTTT
15	NA	TRBV18	TRBJ2-7	TRBD1	CASSPRQGVSYEQYF	TGTGCCAGCTCACCGCGACAGGGGGTCTCCTACGAGCAGTACTTC
14	NA	TRBV5-6	TRBJ2-7	NA	CASSTRQGGYEQYF	TGTGCCAGCAGCACCAGACAGGGAGGCTACGAGCAGTACTTC
15	few	TRBV6-6	TRBJ2-7	NA	CASSYDSSGPYEQYF	TGTGCCAGCAGTTACGACAGCTCCGGGCCCTACGAGCAGTACTTC
13	NA	TRBV6-6	TRBJ2-5	NA	CASSPPSVETQYF	TGTGCCAGCAGCCCCCCTAGTGTAGAGACCCAGTACTTC
16	few	TRBV4-3	TRBJ2-7	NA	CASSQAPGDSPYEQYF	TGCGCCAGCAGCCAAGCCCCCGGGGATTCGCCCTACGAGCAGTACTTC
14	once	TRBV6-5	TRBJ1-1	NA	CASTLLVGGTEAFF	TGTGCCAGCACCCTCCTTGTGGGGGGAACTGAAGCTTTCTTT
14	NA	TRBV7-8	TRBJ1-1	TRBD1	CASSLTTGVAEAFF	TGTGCCAGCAGCTTAACAACAGGGGTCGCTGAAGCTTTCTTT
16	NA	TRBV5-1	TRBJ2-3	TRBD2	CASSTQSGGAADTQYF	TGCGCCAGCAGCACCCAAAGCGGGGGGGCTGCAGATACGCAGTATTTT
16	once	TRBV27	TRBJ2-7	TRBD2	CASSLSLAGTAYEQYF	TGTGCCAGCAGTTTATCCCTAGCGGGGACCGCCTACGAGCAGTACTTC
14	NA	TRBV7-2	TRBJ2-5	TRBD1	CASSFATGAETQYF	TGTGCCAGCAGCTTCGCGACAGGGGCAGAGACCCAGTACTTC
18	NA	TRBV7-2	TRBJ2-3	NA	CASSLVGGPLSAGDTQYF	TGTGCCAGCAGCTTAGTCGGGGGACCCCTGTCAGCCGGAGATACGCAGTATTTT
17	NA	TRBV12-5	TRBJ1-1	NA	CASGLVGKQGLNTEAFF	TGTGCTAGTGGTTTGGTAGGGAAACAGGGACTGAACACTGAAGCTTTCTTT
15	few	TRBV4-3	TRBJ2-1	NA	CASSQGLEPYNEQFF	TGCGCCAGCAGCCAAGGACTAGAGCCTTACAATGAGCAGTTCTTC
14	NA	TRBV5-1	TRBJ1-1	NA	CASSLLSGGTEAFF	TGCGCCAGCAGCTTGCTGTCGGGGGGCACTGAAGCTTTCTTT
15	NA	TRBV6-5	TRBJ2-3	NA	CASSAWQGRTDTQYF	TGTGCCAGCAGCGCTTGGCAGGGGCGCACAGATACGCAGTATTTT
13	few	TRBV5-1	TRBJ2-7	NA	CASSMGPSYEQYF	TGCGCCAGCAGCATGGGTCCATCCTACGAGCAGTACTTC
14	NA	TRBV25-1	TRBJ2-3	NA	CASSGDRRTDTQYF	TGTGCCAGCAGTGGCGACAGGCGCACAGATACGCAGTATTTT
15	NA	TRBV10-1	TRBJ2-5	NA	CASSEARAGQETQYF	TGCGCCAGCAGTGAAGCCAGGGCCGGCCAAGAGACCCAGTACTTC